Given below is one TCR beta chain in context. This table comes from immunoSEQ multiplex PCR, and its TCRdb copy is limited to in-frame clones, with some not included. The sample records roughly 2,500,000 clones, approximately 94% being singletons. The data derive from a study of shared clonotypes between healthy human individuals. CDR1 and CDR2 from the germline V gene are KGHSH and LQKENI. Losses at the gene ends were 3 bases for V and 8 bases for J; bases not matched to a gene: 4. The CDR3 totals 15 residues. This clonotype was sampled from a young man in good health. Some clones in this sample may be carry-over from other donors' samples. Sequenced: naive CD4+ T cells from PBMCs. Documented subset: CD45RA+ positively selected. The V call is TRBV18, the J call TRBJ2-2, with TRBD2 identical over 12 bases. CDR3 sequence: CASSPTSGRSGELFF. CDR3 sequence (DNA): TGTGCCAGCTCACCGACTAGCGGGAGAAGTGGGGAGCTGTTTTTT.